This T cell receptor beta chain was observed in a study of CD8 T cells in ankylosing spondylitis. Study-wide results and caveats: In ankylosing spondylitis blood, a motif of roughly eight highly homologous TCR beta variants appeared characteristic. Researchers reportedly found disease-linked clones significantly enriched in matched ankylosing spondylitis synovial fluid. Clones that were linked to disease were CD8+ and were relatively rare in peripheral blood.

This clonotype came up many times. Its antigen is still unknown. V lost 2 bases and J lost 8, with 13 bases in between. The CDR3 loop spans 14 amino acids. Generation of TCR beta libraries employed quantitative 5'-RACE incorporating molecular barcodes. Each CDR3 protein is one row after TCRdb ran MiXCR on the 5' RACE reads. This sample has some 250,000 distinct CDR3 sequences, with 20% to 30% found just once. The V gene is TRBV12-3 or TRBV12-4, the J gene TRBJ2-1; D gene unclear. Sequenced input: blood, either unsorted or a sorted T cell fraction (not recorded which). The origin of this receptor is a male donor with ankylosing spondylitis or in good health (not recorded which). As DNA, the CDR3 is TGTGCCAGCAGTTTAAGCAGTTCAAGGGATGAGCAGTTCTTC. Protein: CASSLSSSRDEQFF.